This entry lists 28 T cell receptor beta chains sequenced from one sample in a study of control samples from healthy donors and cancer patients. TCRdb's table, derived via immunoSEQ multiplex PCR, lists solely in-frame clones and lacks some. Of about 58,000 clones in the sample, approximately 89% are singletons; the top ten hold about 13%. Sequenced sample: PBMCs. The receptors were gathered from a woman in her fifties or sixties with lung cancer.

The chain links TRBV18 to TRBJ2-7, with 9 positions matching TRBD1. Germline assignment: CDR1 KGHSH and CDR2 LQKENI. V shed 6 bases and J 2 bases; nucleotides not matched to a gene: 8. The CDR3 is made up of 15 amino acids. DNA of the CDR3: TGTGCCAGCTCCCCCACAGGGGGCGTCCCCTACGAGCAGTACTTC. Its protein product is CASSPTGGVPYEQYF.

The chain has TRBV5-6 and TRBJ2-2; 12 nucleotides agree with TRBD2. This CDR3 comprises 17 residues. CDR1 and CDR2 from the germline V gene are SGHDT and YYEEEE. With 2 bases clipped from V and 0 bases from J, the junction kept 2 bases outside the gene matches. The CDR3 is CASSLPSGGANTGELFF. DNA for the CDR3: TGTGCCAGCAGCTTACCTAGCGGGGGGGCGAACACCGGGGAGCTGTTTTTT.

The chain recombines TRBV13 with TRBJ1-3; maybe TRBD1 (5 bases). V was cut by 1 base and J by 0 bases, with 7 bases left in between. This CDR3 has 15 residues. Germline CDR1 reads PRHDT; CDR2 reads FYEKMQ (reference sequence). The CDR3 sequence is CASSLAGASGNTIYF. The CDR3 coding sequence is TGTGCCAGCAGCTTAGCTGGGGCCTCTGGAAACACCATATATTTT.

The chain couples TRBV3-1 (or the pseudogene TRBV3-2) to TRBJ1-1; 8 bases map to TRBD1. In germline, CDR1 is LGHDT, CDR2 YNNKEL (reference sequence). CDR3 length: 15 residues. Unmatched junction bases numbered 7, after V lost 6 bases and J lost 1 base. CDR3 region: CASRISGGWNTEAFF. The CDR3 region has the DNA TGTGCCAGCAGGATTTCAGGGGGCTGGAACACTGAAGCTTTCTTT.

J is TRBJ2-3 and V is TRBV7-3, with 10 bases aligning to TRBD1. Germline assignment: CDR1 SGHTA and CDR2 FQGTGA. The CDR3 loop spans 15 amino acids. V was pared by 5 bases and J by 1 base, with 3 bases of the junction left unmatched. This chain's CDR3 is CASSPGTGGTDTQYF. The CDR3 bases are TGTGCCAGCAGCCCAGGGACAGGGGGCACAGATACGCAGTATTTT.

The rearrangement joins TRBV3-1 (or the pseudogene TRBV3-2) to TRBJ2-6, with a possible D match to TRBD2 (5 bases). Trimming removed 3 bases from V and 3 bases from J, with 12 bases in between. The CDR3 loop spans 16 amino acids. CDR1 is LGHDT, CDR2 YNNKEL, per germline (reference sequence). The CDR3 DNA sequence: TGTGCCAGCAGCCACGGGGTCACGTTTGGGGCCAACGTCCTGACTTTC. It translates to CASSHGVTFGANVLTF.

The chain employs TRBV4-2 and TRBJ1-5, with D hard to call. Germline V gene lookup returns CDR1 LGHNA and CDR2 YNFKEQ. V lost 0 bases, J lost 7 bases, and 19 bases lay in between. The CDR3 has 17 amino acids. CDR3 sequence reads: CASSQDSSQALRQPQHF. The CDR3 bases are TGTGCCAGCAGCCAAGACTCCTCCCAGGCCCTCCGACAGCCCCAGCATTTT.

In this sample, this clone turned up once. This rearrangement joins TRBV5-4 to TRBJ1-1; 7 nucleotides match TRBD1. This CDR3 contains 16 residues. The V segment lost 4 bases and the J segment 1 base; nucleotides outside the gene matches: 10. CDR1 SGHNT and CDR2 YYREEE come from the germline V gene (reference sequence). CDR3 sequence (DNA): TGTGCCAGCAGCCGACAAACGACAGGGAGGAACACTGAAGCTTTCTTT. Amino acids: CASSRQTTGRNTEAFF.

V usage is TRBV24-1 and J usage is TRBJ1-1; D may be TRBD1 (5 bases). CDR3 length: 13 amino acids. Trimming removed 5 bases from V and 5 bases from J, with 11 bases in between. Germline V gene sequence: CDR1 KGHDR, CDR2 SFDVKD. Here the CDR3 reads CATSAGRGTEAFF. DNA for the CDR3: TGTGCCACCAGTGCGGGGCGGGGAACTGAAGCTTTCTTT.

This rearrangement joins TRBV6-5 to TRBJ1-1, with D maybe TRBD1 (6 bases). The CDR3 totals 12 residues. Germline V CDR1 and CDR2: MNHEY, SVGAGI. V lost 6 bases and J 6 bases, leaving 11 bases between the germline ends. CDR3 region: CASSTGLAEAFF. CDR3 nucleotide sequence: TGTGCCAGCAGCACAGGGTTGGCTGAAGCTTTCTTT.

The table lists this clone with a count of one. Other nucleotide sequences in the sample specify the same CDR3. CDR3 in DNA: TGTGCCAGCAGCCAACTGGGGGCAGGGGAAGAGACCCAGTACTTC. Its protein product is CASSQLGAGEETQYF. The chain has TRBV14 and TRBJ2-5, with TRBD1 as a possible D gene (6 bases). The CDR3 has 15 residues. Trimming shortened V by 2 bases and J by 3 bases, and 13 bases separated the two germline ends. Germline loops: CDR1 SGHDN, CDR2 FVKESK. The complete variable domain, with remaining parts taken from reference TRBV14 and TRBJ2-5, reads EAGVTQFPSHSVIEKGQTVTLRCDPISGHDNLYWYRRVMGKEIKFLLHFVKESKQDESGMPNNRFLAERTGGTYSTLKVQPAELEDSGVYFCASSQLGAGEETQYFGPGTRLLVL.

The gene calls are TRBV11-1 and TRBJ2-1, with TRBD2 as a possible D gene (5 bases). CDR1 is SGHAT and CDR2 is FQDESV in the germline V gene (reference sequence). The CDR3 is 13 residues long. The V gene lost 2 bases and the J gene lost 5 bases, with 7 bases spanning the gap. In DNA form, the CDR3 reads TGTGCCAGCAGCTTAACCGGGGACAATGAGCAGTTCTTC. It specifies CASSLTGDNEQFF. Together with reference TRBV11-1 and TRBJ2-1, the CDR3 gives the full variable domain: EAEVAQSPRYKITEKSQAVAFWCDPISGHATLYWYRQILGQGPELLVQFQDESVVDDSQLPKDRFSAERLKGVDSTLKIQPAELGDSAMYLCASSLTGDNEQFFGPGTRLTVL.

This clone has a count of ten or more. The gene calls are TRBV5-8 and TRBJ2-4; 12 bases fit TRBD1. J gave up 8 bases and V 5 bases, and 8 bases lay outside the gene matches. This CDR3 spans 15 amino acids. Germline V gives CDR1 SGHTS, CDR2 YDEGEE. The CDR3, as DNA: TGTGCCAGCAGGTTAACCGGGACAGGGGGCGACATTCAGTACTTC. This codes for CASRLTGTGGDIQYF.

V gene TRBV5-5 combines with J gene TRBJ1-1; D not certain. The CDR3 sequence is 14 residues long. The germline CDR1 and CDR2 sequences are SGHKS and YYEKEE (reference sequence). V was pared by 0 bases and J by 5 bases, with 11 bases between. CDR3 in DNA: TGTGCCAGCAGCTTGGCCGTGGCGGGGACTGAAGCTTTCTTT. Amino acid sequence: CASSLAVAGTEAFF.

For this clone: Other DNA sequences of this sample code for an identical CDR3. This rearrangement joins TRBV18 to TRBJ1-1; no clear D. This CDR3 comprises 12 residues. Germline lookup yields CDR1 KGHSH and CDR2 LQKENI. V was clipped by 2 bases and J by 7 bases, with 8 bases between them. The DNA for the CDR3 is TGTGCCAGCTCACCAGGGAAGGATGAAGCTTTCTTT. It translates to CASSPGKDEAFF.

V is TRBV14 and J is TRBJ2-3; D is undetermined. This CDR3 comprises 16 residues. Per the germline V gene, CDR1 is SGHDN and CDR2 is FVKESK. Trimming left V 1 base short and J 2 bases short, with 13 bases between. CDR3 in amino acids: CASSQGNYRVTDTQYF. CDR3 coding DNA: TGTGCCAGCAGCCAAGGGAACTATCGTGTCACAGATACGCAGTATTTT. The full variable domain, rest sourced from reference TRBV14 and TRBJ2-3, is EAGVTQFPSHSVIEKGQTVTLRCDPISGHDNLYWYRRVMGKEIKFLLHFVKESKQDESGMPNNRFLAERTGGTYSTLKVQPAELEDSGVYFCASSQGNYRVTDTQYFGPGTRLTVL.

In its sample, this clone was seen once. J is TRBJ1-2 and V is TRBV6-4; D not resolved. V was pared by 6 bases and J by 0 bases, with 8 bases between. From germline, CDR1 is MRHNA and CDR2 SNTAGT. The CDR3 covers 13 residues. In DNA form, the CDR3 reads TGTGCCAGCAGACCAGGAGCTAACTATGGCTACACCTTC. Amino acids: CASRPGANYGYTF.

CDR3 loop: CASSQFNGNEQFF. The CDR3 DNA reads TGTGCCAGCAGCCAATTTAACGGCAATGAGCAGTTCTTC. V and J are TRBV3-1 (or the pseudogene TRBV3-2) and TRBJ2-1; the D is unclear. The CDR3 is 13 residues long. V was trimmed by 2 bases and J by 6 bases, leaving 8 bases between them. CDR1 LGHDT and CDR2 YNNKEL come from the germline V gene (reference sequence).

The V gene is TRBV4-2, the J gene TRBJ1-4, with no clear D. The CDR3 is made up of 14 amino acids. CDR1 LGHNA and CDR2 YNFKEQ come from the germline V gene. V was shortened by 0 bases and J by 10 bases, with 12 bases between the two germline ends. The CDR3 here is CASSQDDLRGKLFF. CDR3 DNA sequence: TGTGCCAGCAGCCAAGATGACCTGAGAGGAAAACTGTTTTTT.

V and J are TRBV5-1 and TRBJ2-7, with TRBD1 identical over 10 bases. The CDR3 covers 16 residues. The V gene end was trimmed by 4 bases and the J gene end by 1 base; junction bases not matched to a gene: 8. Germline-derived CDR1 and CDR2 are SGHRS and YFSETQ. The CDR3 spells CASSTGQGLTSYEQYF. The CDR3 nucleotides read TGCGCCAGCAGCACGGGACAGGGGCTAACATCCTACGAGCAGTACTTC.

The V gene is TRBV7-2, the J gene TRBJ2-7; 7 bases line up with TRBD2. V lost 5 bases, J lost 3 bases, and 10 bases stayed unmatched. The CDR3 extends over 15 amino acids. CDR1 SGHTA and CDR2 FQGNSA come from the germline V gene. The DNA of the CDR3 is TGTGCCAGCAGCAGCGGTGGCGGGAGTATCTACGAGCAGTACTTC. Translation: CASSSGGGSIYEQYF. Looking up the rest from reference TRBV7-2 and TRBJ2-7 gives the full variable domain: GAGVSQSPSNKVTEKGKDVELRCDPISGHTALYWYRQSLGQGLEFLIYFQGNSAPDKSGLPSDRFSAERTGGSVSTLTIQRTQQEDSAVYLCASSSGGGSIYEQYFGPGTRLTVT.

This chain links TRBV9 with TRBJ1-2; 8 bases agree with TRBD1. Germline-derived CDR1 and CDR2 are SGDLS and YYNGEE. Unmatched junction bases numbered 4, after V lost 4 bases and J lost 2 bases. The CDR3 length is 14 residues. The CDR3 protein is CASSPRQGNYGYTF. CDR3 bases: TGTGCCAGCAGCCCCCGACAGGGGAACTATGGCTACACCTTC.

V gene TRBV6-1 combines with J gene TRBJ2-5, with a weak D call TRBD1 (5 bases). CDR1 and CDR2 from the germline V gene are MNHNS and SASEGT. V shed 2 bases and J shed 5 bases, with 12 bases lying between them. The CDR3 is made up of 14 amino acids. CDR3 in DNA: TGTGCCAGCAGTGAACAGGGTTTTGGGGAGACCCAGTACTTC. Protein sequence: CASSEQGFGETQYF.

The chain joins TRBV7-8 to TRBJ2-7; 8 bases match TRBD1. CDR1 is SGHVS and CDR2 is FQNEAQ in the germline V gene. The trim removed 2 bases at V and 6 bases at J, leaving 6 bases unmatched. The CDR3 is 14 amino acids. The CDR3 nucleotides read TGTGCCAGCAGCTTAACGAGACAGGGGTTCGAGCAGTACTTC. This encodes CASSLTRQGFEQYF.

The chain has TRBV10-1 and TRBJ2-5; tentative D call: TRBD2 (6 bases). Germline-derived CDR1 and CDR2 are WNHNN and SYGVQD (reference sequence). Trimming removed 0 bases at V and 5 bases at J, with 10 bases between. This CDR3 is 14 amino acids long. The CDR3, as DNA: TGCGCCAGCAGTGAGTCGGAGGGGTTTGAGACCCAGTACTTC. Its protein is CASSESEGFETQYF.

The V gene is TRBV2, the J gene TRBJ2-2, with TRBD2 matching 8 bases. The V segment lost 2 bases and the J segment 2 bases; nucleotides outside the gene matches: 4. The CDR3 is made up of 16 amino acids. Germline loops: CDR1 SNHLY, CDR2 FYNNEI. CDR3 in DNA: TGTGCCAGCAGTGAACGCGGGGGGACCAACACCGGGGAGCTGTTTTTT. Translating it yields CASSERGGTNTGELFF.

J is TRBJ1-1 and V is TRBV15; TRBD1 might be the D (5 bases). The CDR3 is 14 residues long. Germline V gives CDR1 LNHNV, CDR2 YYDKDF (reference sequence). Trimming removed 4 bases from V and 2 bases from J, with 11 bases in between. CDR3 sequence: CATSNWGLNTEAFF. In DNA, the CDR3 is TGTGCCACCAGCAACTGGGGCCTTAACACTGAAGCTTTCTTT.

The CDR3 loop is CALKRGGPTDTQYF. In nucleotides, the CDR3 is TGTGCCCTCAAGAGGGGGGGGCCCACAGATACGCAGTATTTT. The chain is built from TRBV6-6 and TRBJ2-3, with D possibly being TRBD2 (7 bases). CDR1 is MNHNY and CDR2 is SVGAGI in the germline V gene (reference sequence). The CDR3 is made up of 14 amino acids. V was shortened by 11 bases and J by 2 bases, with 17 bases between the two germline ends.